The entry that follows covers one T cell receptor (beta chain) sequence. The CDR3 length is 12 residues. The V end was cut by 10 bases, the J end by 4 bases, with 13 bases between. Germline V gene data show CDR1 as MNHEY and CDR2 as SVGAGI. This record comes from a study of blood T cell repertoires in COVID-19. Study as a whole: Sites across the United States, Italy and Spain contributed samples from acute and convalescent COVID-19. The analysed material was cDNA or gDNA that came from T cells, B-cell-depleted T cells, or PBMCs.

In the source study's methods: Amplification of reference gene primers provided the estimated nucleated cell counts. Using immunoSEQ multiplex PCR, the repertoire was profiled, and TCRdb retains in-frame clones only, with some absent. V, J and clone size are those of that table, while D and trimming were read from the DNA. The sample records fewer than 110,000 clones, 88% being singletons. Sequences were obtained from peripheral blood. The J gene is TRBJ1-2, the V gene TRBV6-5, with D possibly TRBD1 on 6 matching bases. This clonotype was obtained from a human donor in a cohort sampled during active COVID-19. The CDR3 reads CAIRQESYGYTF. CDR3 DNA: TGTGCCATCCGACAGGAGAGCTATGGCTACACCTTC.